The T cell receptor (beta chain) under discussion was sequenced for a study of cytomegalovirus exposure and HLA in healthy donors. Note on this clone: A junction end diverges from the germline sequence, so it may reflect a read error.

Per the germline V gene, CDR1 is LGHNA and CDR2 is YSLEER. The CDR3 length is 19 residues. The PCR made use of 60 Vbeta and 13 Jbeta primers. Sequencing used immunoSEQ multiplex PCR; TCRdb keeps in-frame clones, though not all of them. Among around 90,000 clones listed, approximately 60% were seen once. This TCR was recovered from a woman younger than 45 in good health and CMV-seropositive. The J gene is TRBJ1-2, the V gene TRBV4-3, with TRBD1 identical over 7 bases. The specimen was PBMCs. The DNA for the CDR3 is TGCGCCAGCAGCCAAACAACACGCCTTAGGGACAGTTTAAACTATGGCTACCCCTTC. This translates into CASSQTTRLRDSLNYGYPF.